These T cell receptor beta chains were read from a single sample in a study of blood T cell repertoires in COVID-19. Using immunoSEQ multiplex PCR, the repertoire was profiled, and TCRdb retains in-frame clones only, with some absent. This sample has around 300,000 clones, with approximately 85% found just once. Sequenced: peripheral blood. The receptor source for this set is a woman aged 70-85 years with acute or convalescent COVID-19. Both conserved end residues are part of each CDR3. Fields, in order: D gene, V gene, clone size, J gene, CDR3 DNA, CDR3 protein. D genes are given only for firm matches. Some rows have no size entry. The others give once, few or many, or a class for an expanded clone.

TRBD1	TRBV5-1	-	TRBJ2-2	TGCGCCAGCAGCTCGGACAGGTCTTACGGCACCGGGGAGCTGTTTTTT	CASSSDRSYGTGELFF
-	TRBV21-1	-	TRBJ2-1	TGTGCCAGCGGCCGACAGCGAGTACAAAATGAGCAGTTCTTC	CASGRQRVQNEQFF
TRBD2	TRBV7-2	-	TRBJ2-1	TGTGCCAGCAGCTTAGTACTAGCGGGGGGCGGTGAGCAGTTCTTC	CASSLVLAGGGEQFF
TRBD2	TRBV7-9	-	TRBJ2-3	TGTGCCAGCAGCCCTCCCGGGACTAGCGGGGGGGGCACAGATACGCAGTATTTT	CASSPPGTSGGGTDTQYF
-	TRBV7-2	-	TRBJ1-1	TGTGCCAGCAGCTTAGTCCGGGACACTGAAGCTTTCTTT	CASSLVRDTEAFF
-	TRBV6-5	-	TRBJ2-7	TGTGCCAGCAGTCGGCCCCCGGCGGCGGGACAGTACTTC	CASSRPPAAGQYF
-	TRBV6-1	-	TRBJ1-2	TGTGCCAGCAGTGAAGTCTTCCAGGGAGGATATGGCTACACCTTC	CASSEVFQGGYGYTF
-	TRBV29-1	-	TRBJ1-5	TGCAGCGTTGAAGTCACAGCGGATCAGCCCCAGCATTTT	CSVEVTADQPQHF
-	TRBV2	many	TRBJ2-7	TGTGCCAGCAGGAGGCAGGAGGGGACCTCCTACGAGCAGTACTTC	CASRRQEGTSYEQYF
-	TRBV29-1	few	TRBJ1-1	TGCAGCGGAACAGGGCTAGGAGGTGACACTGAAGCTTTCTTT	CSGTGLGGDTEAFF
TRBD1	TRBV7-9	-	TRBJ2-2	TGTGCCAGCAGCTACCGGACAGGGAGCACCGGGGAGCTGTTTTTT	CASSYRTGSTGELFF
-	TRBV9	-	TRBJ1-1	TGTGCCAGCAGCTCGGGATGGGAATCTGAAGCTTTCTTT	CASSSGWESEAFF
TRBD1	TRBV6-6	-	TRBJ1-2	TGTGCCAGCAGTTTCGGGACAGGGTACAGTGGCTACACCTTC	CASSFGTGYSGYTF
-	TRBV2	-	TRBJ2-1	TGTGCCAGCAGTGAAGCCCTCGCCAGGTCCTACAATGAGCAGTTCTTC	CASSEALARSYNEQFF
TRBD1	TRBV6-2/TRBV6-3	-	TRBJ1-1	TGTGCCAGCAGTGACACGGGACAGGAAGATGAAGCTTTCTTT	CASSDTGQEDEAFF
-	TRBV3-1/TRBV3-2	-	TRBJ1-3	TGTGCCAGCAGCCAATCCAGGGCTAGGGTCAACACCATATATTTT	CASSQSRARVNTIYF
TRBD2	TRBV3-1/TRBV3-2	-	TRBJ2-5	TGTGCCAGCAGCCAATTGGGACTAGTAAGAGAGACCCAGTACTTC	CASSQLGLVRETQYF
TRBD1	TRBV16	-	TRBJ1-5	TGTGCCAGCAGCCACCACGGACAGGGGGTTCAGCCCCAGCATTTT	CASSHHGQGVQPQHF
TRBD2	TRBV18	-	TRBJ2-5	TGTGCCAGCTCACTTAAGGCTCCGGGAGGGGGCCAAGAGACCCAGTACTTC	CASSLKAPGGGQETQYF
-	TRBV6-1	few	TRBJ1-3	TGTGCCAGCAGTGAAAAGTTTACAGGGACAAGCTCTGGAAACACCATATATTTT	CASSEKFTGTSSGNTIYF
TRBD2	TRBV30	once	TRBJ2-2	TGTGCCTCAGCTAGCGGGGGGGCGAACGGGGAGCTGTTTTTT	CASASGGANGELFF
-	TRBV2	-	TRBJ2-3	TGTGCCAGCAGTCAACAGGGCTTAGGGGATACGCAGTATTTT	CASSQQGLGDTQYF
TRBD1	TRBV7-6	-	TRBJ1-6	TGTGCCAGCAGCTTGGGACAGGGAATTAATTCACCCCTCCACTTT	CASSLGQGINSPLHF